One and the same sample provided the 22 T cell receptor beta chains below, sequenced in a study of cytomegalovirus exposure and HLA in healthy donors. PCR was performed using 60 Vbeta and 13 Jbeta primers. Sequencing used immunoSEQ multiplex PCR; TCRdb keeps in-frame clones, though not all of them. The data show roughly 61,000 clones, 89% seen once. Sequenced sample: PBMCs. The receptors shown here come from a man aged 25-45 years in good health and CMV-seropositive.

The J gene is TRBJ2-7, the V gene TRBV6-1; 11 nucleotides line up with TRBD2. Losses at the gene ends were 5 bases for V and 7 bases for J; bases not matched to a gene: 7. CDR1 and CDR2 (germline): MNHNS, SASEGT. This CDR3 comprises 14 residues. The CDR3 coding sequence is TGTGCCAGCAGTACGACTAGCGGGGCCCGAGAGCAGTACTTC. This gives the protein CASSTTSGAREQYF.

The chain carries TRBV2 and TRBJ1-5; D may be TRBD1 (6 bases). The CDR3 covers 14 residues. The germline V and J ends were trimmed by 1 base and 4 bases, with 8 bases remaining between them. CDR1 is SNHLY, CDR2 FYNNEI, per germline. CDR3 loop: CASSEGRGNQPQHF. The CDR3 DNA reads TGTGCCAGCAGTGAAGGCAGGGGAAATCAGCCCCAGCATTTT.

This chain joins TRBV6-5 and TRBJ2-7; 7 positions agree with TRBD1. V dropped 2 bases and J dropped 2; count of bases not matched to a gene: 3. The germline V gene has CDR1 MNHEY and CDR2 SVGAGI. CDR3 length: 14 residues. Written as DNA, the CDR3 is TGTGCCAGCAGTTACGGGACAGTACCCTACGAGCAGTACTTC. Amino acids: CASSYGTVPYEQYF.

The chain links TRBV28 to TRBJ1-2, with TRBD1 matching 8 bases. Germline lookup yields CDR1 MDHEN and CDR2 SYDVKM. The junction had 8 bases not matched to a gene; V was cut back by 6 bases and J by 5 bases. The length of the CDR3 is 14 residues. For the CDR3, the DNA is TGTGCCAGCAGGCCCGCAGGGGGCGATTATGGCTACACCTTC. This encodes CASRPAGGDYGYTF.

The rearrangement links TRBV5-1 to TRBJ2-1; D gene ambiguous. The V end was cut by 0 bases, the J end by 0 bases, with 10 bases between. Germline loops: CDR1 SGHRS, CDR2 YFSETQ. This CDR3 is built from 16 residues. In DNA form, the CDR3 reads TGCGCCAGCAGCTTGGCGGTCCTGAGCTCCTACAATGAGCAGTTCTTC. This codes for CASSLAVLSSYNEQFF. Drawing the rest from reference TRBV5-1 and TRBJ2-1, the complete variable domain is KAGVTQTPRYLIKTRGQQVTLSCSPISGHRSVSWYQQTPGQGLQFLFEYFSETQRNKGNFPGRFSGRQFSNSRSEMNVSTLELGDSALYLCASSLAVLSSYNEQFFGPGTRLTVL.

The chain recombines TRBV7-2 with TRBJ2-1, with no clear D. The CDR3 extends over 13 amino acids. V was shortened by 4 bases and J by 5 bases, with 9 bases between the two germline ends. Germline V gene data show CDR1 as SGHTA and CDR2 as FQGNSA. Here the CDR3 reads CASSSTSHNEQFF. As DNA, the CDR3 is TGTGCCAGCAGCTCGACATCCCACAATGAGCAGTTCTTC.

The V call is TRBV5-1, the J call TRBJ2-5; a weak D match, TRBD2 (6 bases). This CDR3 is 15 amino acids long. Trimming removed 5 bases from V and 5 bases from J, with 19 bases in between. Germline lookup yields CDR1 SGHRS and CDR2 YFSETQ. CDR3 DNA: TGCGCCAGCAGGGTCGGCGGGGTTCCAAGGGAGACCCAGTACTTC. Translation: CASRVGGVPRETQYF.

The chain combines TRBV15 with TRBJ2-2, with D perhaps matching TRBD2 (6 bases). Germline V lookup: CDR1 LNHNV, CDR2 YYDKDF (reference sequence). The CDR3 is 17 residues long. V gave up 0 bases and J gave up 4 bases, with 15 bases separating them. CDR3 DNA sequence: TGTGCCACCAGCAGAGACGCGGCTAGCGTCCCCACCGGGGAGCTGTTTTTT. It encodes CATSRDAASVPTGELFF.

The rearrangement uses TRBV5-1 and TRBJ2-3, with TRBD2 matching 10 bases. After removal of 1 base from V and 0 bases from J, the junction contained 2 bases not matched to a gene. The CDR3 sequence is 16 residues long. CDR1 SGHRS and CDR2 YFSETQ come from the germline V gene. The CDR3 DNA is TGCGCCAGCAGCTTGATGACTAGCGGGAGCACAGATACGCAGTATTTT. Amino acids: CASSLMTSGSTDTQYF.

This clone was seen a few times. The V gene is TRBV11-3, the J gene TRBJ2-1; TRBD1 matches 7 bases. CDR3 size: 14 residues. CDR1 SGHNT and CDR2 YENEEA come from the germline V gene. Trimming took 2 bases from V and 10 from J; bases not matched to a gene: 8. CDR3 bases: TGTGCCAGCAGCTTAAAACAGGGGAACCTAGAGCAGTTCTTC. Translated, it gives CASSLKQGNLEQFF. The variable domain in full, completed from reference TRBV11-3 and TRBJ2-1, reads EAGVVQSPRYKIIEKKQPVAFWCNPISGHNTLYWYLQNLGQGPELLIRYENEEAVDDSQLPKDRFSAERLKGVDSTLKIQPAELGDSAVYLCASSLKQGNLEQFFGPGTRLTVL.

The genes are TRBV19 and TRBJ2-2, with 11 bases fitting TRBD2. After removal of 0 bases from V and 2 bases from J, the junction contained 8 bases not matched to a gene. This CDR3 has 19 amino acids. The germline CDR1 and CDR2 sequences are LNHDA and SQIVND (reference sequence). DNA for the CDR3: TGTGCCAGTAGTATAGATCGATTGGGACTAGCGGCAAACACCGGGGAGCTGTTTTTT. This sequence encodes CASSIDRLGLAANTGELFF. Filled out from reference TRBV19 and TRBJ2-2, the complete variable domain reads DGGITQSPKYLFRKEGQNVTLSCEQNLNHDAMYWYRQDPGQGLRLIYYSQIVNDFQKGDIAEGYSVSREKKESFPLTVTSAQKNPTAFYLCASSIDRLGLAANTGELFFGEGSRLTVL.

Only a few counts were recorded for this clone. The chain recombines TRBV6-1 with TRBJ1-1; no clear D gene. Germline CDR1 and CDR2: MNHNS and SASEGT. V lost 6 bases and J 0 bases, leaving 5 bases between the germline ends. This CDR3 comprises 12 residues. The CDR3 DNA is TGTGCCAGCAGCCCCGTGAACACTGAAGCTTTCTTT. This codes for CASSPVNTEAFF.

The rearrangement uses TRBV4-1 and TRBJ2-7, with 8 bases fitting TRBD2. This CDR3 has 15 amino acids. V trimming: 5 bases; J trimming: 0 bases; junction bases outside the gene matches: 6. Germline CDR1 and CDR2: MGHRA and YSYEKL. This CDR3 reads CASSLLAGSSYEQYF. For the CDR3, the DNA is TGCGCCAGCAGCTTATTAGCGGGGAGCTCCTACGAGCAGTACTTC.

This clone is a singleton in its sample. The chain links TRBV7-9 to TRBJ2-7, with D uncertain. Germline V lookup: CDR1 SEHNR, CDR2 FQNEAQ (reference sequence). This CDR3 is 12 amino acids long. The germline V and J ends were trimmed by 0 bases and 9 bases, with 9 bases remaining between them. This chain's CDR3 is CASSLALGTQYF. In nucleotides, the CDR3 is TGTGCCAGCAGCTTAGCGCTCGGTACGCAGTACTTC.

This chain connects TRBV30 to TRBJ2-1, with a possible D match to TRBD2 (6 bases). The CDR3 covers 15 residues. The germline V and J ends were trimmed by 1 base and 5 bases, with 15 bases remaining between them. Per the germline V gene, CDR1 is GTSNPN and CDR2 is SVGIG (reference sequence). CDR3 protein: CAWSGSGPPDNEQFF. CDR3 in DNA: TGTGCCTGGAGTGGGAGCGGGCCCCCCGACAATGAGCAGTTCTTC. The full variable domain, with the rest looked up from reference TRBV30 and TRBJ2-1, is SQTIHQWPATLVQPVGSPLSLECTVEGTSNPNLYWYRQAAGRGLQLLFYSVGIGQISSEVPQNLSASRPQDRQFILSSKKLLLSDSGFYLCAWSGSGPPDNEQFFGPGTRLTVL.

The rearrangement uses TRBV6-1 and TRBJ2-7, with TRBD1 identical over 9 bases. Germline CDR1 MNHNS, CDR2 SASEGT. This CDR3 spans 16 amino acids. J was trimmed by 2 bases and V by 4 bases; bases with no gene match: 9. CDR3: CASSGQGVARTYEQYF. CDR3 sequence (DNA): TGTGCCAGCAGTGGACAGGGGGTAGCGCGTACCTACGAGCAGTACTTC.

Comment on this clone: It is likely a read error, because the conserved phenylalanine at the end of the CDR3 is missing. The DNA is left out, because the CDR3 cannot be placed on it with certainty; the CDR3 is given as TCRdb lists it. The V call is TRBV7-3, the J call TRBJ1-2; the table calls TRBD1, which could not be checked here. The CDR3 is 13 amino acids long, termini counted. Looked up from germline, CDR1 is SGHTA and CDR2 is FQGTGA. The CDR3 sequence is CASSPGTGGAGTL.

V gene TRBV27 combines with J gene TRBJ2-5; D not certain. V gave up 3 bases and J gave up 1 base, with 12 bases separating them. The CDR3 runs to 15 residues. Germline V lookup: CDR1 MNHEY, CDR2 SMNVEV (reference sequence). Written as DNA, the CDR3 is TGTGCCAGCAGTTTCGCCTCCGGTTCCCAAGAGACCCAGTACTTC. Protein sequence: CASSFASGSQETQYF.

In DNA form, the CDR3 reads TGTGCCAGCAGCCACGGGACTAGCGGATGGGGGCAGTACTTC. It yields the protein CASSHGTSGWGQYF. The V and J genes are TRBV14 and TRBJ2-7; 11 positions agree with TRBD2. The V gene's germline CDR1 is SGHDN and CDR2 FVKESK. This CDR3 has 14 residues. J was trimmed by 9 bases and V by 3 bases; bases with no gene match: 7.

The chain combines TRBV30 with TRBJ1-1; TRBD1 aligns across 9 bases. The CDR3 is made up of 14 amino acids. In germline, CDR1 is GTSNPN, CDR2 SVGIG (reference sequence). Trimming at V came to 3 bases and at J to 7 bases, leaving 9 bases not matched to a gene. CDR3 bases: TGTGCCTGGAGGTGGGACAGGGACGAGGGTGAAGCTTTCTTT. As protein: CAWRWDRDEGEAFF.

This chain joins TRBV11-2 and TRBJ2-7, with 11 bases fitting TRBD2. V lost 5 bases, J lost 0 bases, and 6 bases stayed unmatched. CDR3 length equals 16 residues. Germline values: CDR1 SGHAT, CDR2 FQNNGV. As DNA, the CDR3 is TGTGCCAGCAGCCTCGGGACTAGCGGTGTCTCCTACGAGCAGTACTTC. It translates to CASSLGTSGVSYEQYF. Based on the CDR3 plus reference TRBV11-2 and TRBJ2-7, the full variable domain is EAGVAQSPRYKIIEKRQSVAFWCNPISGHATLYWYQQILGQGPKLLIQFQNNGVVDDSQLPKDRFSAERLKGVDSTLKIQPAKLEDSAVYLCASSLGTSGVSYEQYFGPGTRLTVT.

This sequence joins TRBV28 and TRBJ2-7; TRBD2 is a possible D gene (7 bases). Germline lookup yields CDR1 MDHEN and CDR2 SYDVKM. V was cut by 4 bases and J by 1 base, with 14 bases left in between. CDR3 length: 15 amino acids. CDR3 sequence (DNA): TGTGCCAGCAGTTCAGGAGGGGGAGGGTCCTACGAGCAGTACTTC. Its protein product is CASSSGGGGSYEQYF. The entire variable domain, with the rest obtained from reference TRBV28 and TRBJ2-7, is as follows: DVKVTQSSRYLVKRTGEKVFLECVQDMDHENMFWYRQDPGLGLRLIYFSYDVKMKEKGDIPEGYSVSREKKERFSLILESASTNQTSMYLCASSSGGGGSYEQYFGPGTRLTVT.